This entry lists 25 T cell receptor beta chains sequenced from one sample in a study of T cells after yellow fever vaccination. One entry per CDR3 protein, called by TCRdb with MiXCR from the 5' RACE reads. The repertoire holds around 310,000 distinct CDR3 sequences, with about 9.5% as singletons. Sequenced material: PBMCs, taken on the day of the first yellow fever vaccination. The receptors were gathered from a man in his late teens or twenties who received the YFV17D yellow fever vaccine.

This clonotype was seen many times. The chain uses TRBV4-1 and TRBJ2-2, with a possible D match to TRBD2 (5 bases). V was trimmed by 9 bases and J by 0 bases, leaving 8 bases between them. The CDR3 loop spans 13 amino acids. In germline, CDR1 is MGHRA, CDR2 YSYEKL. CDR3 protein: CASRGANTGELFF. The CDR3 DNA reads TGCGCCAGTCGGGGAGCGAACACCGGGGAGCTGTTTTTT.

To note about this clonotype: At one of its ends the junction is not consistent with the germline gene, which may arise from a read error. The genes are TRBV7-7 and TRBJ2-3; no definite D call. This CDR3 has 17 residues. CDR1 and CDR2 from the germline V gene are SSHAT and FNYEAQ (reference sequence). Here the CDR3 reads CASSPSWVVGRTDTQYF. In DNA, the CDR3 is TGTGCTAGCAGCCCATCTTGGGTGGTCGGGCGCACAGATACGCAGTATTTT.

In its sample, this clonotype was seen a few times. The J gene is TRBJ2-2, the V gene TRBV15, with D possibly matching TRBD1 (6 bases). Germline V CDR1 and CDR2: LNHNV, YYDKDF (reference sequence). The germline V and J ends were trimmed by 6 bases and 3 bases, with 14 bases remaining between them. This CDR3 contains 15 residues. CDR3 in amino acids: CATRPRRGHTGELFF. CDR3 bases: TGTGCCACCAGACCCCGCAGGGGCCACACCGGGGAGCTGTTTTTT.

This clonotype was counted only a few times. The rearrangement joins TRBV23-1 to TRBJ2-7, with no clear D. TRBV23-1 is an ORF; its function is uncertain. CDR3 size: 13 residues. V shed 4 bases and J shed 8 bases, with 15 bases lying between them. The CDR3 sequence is CASSPLSSDKQYV. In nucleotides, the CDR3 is TGCGCCAGCAGTCCATTATCGTCGGATAAGCAGTACGTC.

This CDR3 reads CASSPGTGSYGYTF. CDR3 bases: TGTGCCAGCAGCCCCGGGACAGGAAGCTATGGCTACACCTTC. This sequence joins TRBV7-3 and TRBJ1-2; 8 bases are a match to TRBD1. The CDR3 is 14 residues long. Germline CDR1 is SGHTA and CDR2 is FQGTGA. The V gene end was trimmed by 5 bases and the J gene end by 4 bases; junction bases not matched to a gene: 6.

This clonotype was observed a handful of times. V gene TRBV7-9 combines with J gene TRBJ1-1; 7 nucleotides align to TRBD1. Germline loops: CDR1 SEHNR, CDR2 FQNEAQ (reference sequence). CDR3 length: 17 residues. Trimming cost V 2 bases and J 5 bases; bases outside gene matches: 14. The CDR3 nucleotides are TGTGCCAGCAGCTTACTCCAGACAGGGCGGGTAATGACTGAAGCTTTCTTT. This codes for CASSLLQTGRVMTEAFF.

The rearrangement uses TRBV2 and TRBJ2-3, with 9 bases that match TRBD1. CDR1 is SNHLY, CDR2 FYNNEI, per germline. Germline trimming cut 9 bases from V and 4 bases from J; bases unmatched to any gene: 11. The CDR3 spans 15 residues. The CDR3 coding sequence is TGTGCCAGTAAGACCACAGGGGGCCACGCAGATACGCAGTATTTT. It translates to CASKTTGGHADTQYF.

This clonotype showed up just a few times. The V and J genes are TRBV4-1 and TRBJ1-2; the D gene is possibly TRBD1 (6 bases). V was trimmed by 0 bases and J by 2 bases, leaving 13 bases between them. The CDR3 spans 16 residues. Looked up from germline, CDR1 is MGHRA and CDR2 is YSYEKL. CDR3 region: CASSQDSRGQNYGYTF. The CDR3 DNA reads TGCGCCAGCAGCCAAGATTCACGGGGGCAGAACTATGGCTACACCTTC.

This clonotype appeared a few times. The CDR3 spells CASSPYSTVAFLKDGYTF. CDR3 in DNA: TGTGCCAGCAGCCCCTACTCGACAGTAGCATTCTTAAAGGATGGCTACACCTTC. The chain recombines TRBV11-2 with TRBJ1-2; maybe TRBD1 (5 bases). The germline V gene has CDR1 SGHAT and CDR2 FQNNGV. The CDR3 has 18 amino acids. Trimming took 5 bases from V and 6 from J, leaving 28 bases between them.

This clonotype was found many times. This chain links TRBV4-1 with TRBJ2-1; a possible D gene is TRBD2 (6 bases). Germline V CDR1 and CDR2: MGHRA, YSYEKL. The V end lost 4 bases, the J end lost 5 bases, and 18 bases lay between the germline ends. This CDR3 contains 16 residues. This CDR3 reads CASSPGRRGIDNEQFF. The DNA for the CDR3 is TGCGCCAGCAGCCCCGGGCGCCGGGGGATAGACAATGAGCAGTTCTTC.

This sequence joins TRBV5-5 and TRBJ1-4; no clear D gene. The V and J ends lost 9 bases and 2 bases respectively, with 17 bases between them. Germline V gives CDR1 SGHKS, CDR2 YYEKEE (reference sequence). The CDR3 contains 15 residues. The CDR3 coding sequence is TGTGCCACGGTCGGAGGCCTTGGGACTAATGAAAAACTGTTTTTT. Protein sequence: CATVGGLGTNEKLFF. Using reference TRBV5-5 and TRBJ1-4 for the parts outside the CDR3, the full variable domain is DAGVTQSPTHLIKTRGQQVTLRCSPISGHKSVSWYQQVLGQGPQFIFQYYEKEERGRGNFPDRFSARQFPNYSSELNVNALLLGDSALYLCATVGGLGTNEKLFFGSGTQLSVL.

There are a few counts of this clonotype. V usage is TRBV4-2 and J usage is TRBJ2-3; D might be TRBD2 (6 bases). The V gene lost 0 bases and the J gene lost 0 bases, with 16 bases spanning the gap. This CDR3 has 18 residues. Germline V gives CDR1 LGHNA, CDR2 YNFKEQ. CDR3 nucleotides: TGTGCCAGCAGCCAAGAATCGGGGGTAGCGGTCAGCACAGATACGCAGTATTTT. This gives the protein CASSQESGVAVSTDTQYF.

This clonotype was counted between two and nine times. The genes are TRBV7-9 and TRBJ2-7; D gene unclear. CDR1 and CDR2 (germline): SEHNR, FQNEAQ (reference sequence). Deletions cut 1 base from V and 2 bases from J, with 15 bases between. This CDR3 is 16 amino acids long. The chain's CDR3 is CASSLVGGRKTYEQYF. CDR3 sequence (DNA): TGTGCCAGCAGCTTAGTAGGCGGTAGAAAGACCTACGAGCAGTACTTC. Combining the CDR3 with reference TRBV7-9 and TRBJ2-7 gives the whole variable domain DTGVSQNPRHKITKRGQNVTFRCDPISEHNRLYWYRQTLGQGPEFLTYFQNEAQLEKSRLLSDRFSAERPKGSFSTLEIQRTEQGDSAMYLCASSLVGGRKTYEQYFGPGTRLTVT.

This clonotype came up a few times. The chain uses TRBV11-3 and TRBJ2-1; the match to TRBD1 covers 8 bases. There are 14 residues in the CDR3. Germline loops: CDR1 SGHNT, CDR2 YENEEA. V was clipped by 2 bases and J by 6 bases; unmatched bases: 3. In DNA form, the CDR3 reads TGTGCCAGCAGCTTACCCGGGACAGGCAATGAGCAGTTCTTC. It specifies CASSLPGTGNEQFF.

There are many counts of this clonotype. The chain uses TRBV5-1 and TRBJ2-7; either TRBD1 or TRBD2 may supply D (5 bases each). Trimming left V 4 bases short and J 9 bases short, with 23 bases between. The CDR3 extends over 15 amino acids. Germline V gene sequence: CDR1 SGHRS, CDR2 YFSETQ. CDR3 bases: TGCGCCAGCAGCCTGGGACCAAGACCTGCATCGGGGCAGTACTTC. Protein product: CASSLGPRPASGQYF.

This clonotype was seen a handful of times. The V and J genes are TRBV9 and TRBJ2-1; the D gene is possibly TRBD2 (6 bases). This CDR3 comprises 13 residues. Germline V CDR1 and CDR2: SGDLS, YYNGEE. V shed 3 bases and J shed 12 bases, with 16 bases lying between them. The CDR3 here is CASSGLADNWQFF. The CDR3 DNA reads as TGTGCCAGCAGCGGGTTAGCGGATAATTGGCAGTTCTTC.

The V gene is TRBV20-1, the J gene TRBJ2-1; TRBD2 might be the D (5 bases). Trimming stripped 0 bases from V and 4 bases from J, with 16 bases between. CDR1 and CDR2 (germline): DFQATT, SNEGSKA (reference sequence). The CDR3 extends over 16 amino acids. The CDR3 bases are TGCAGTGCTAGAGATGGTAGAGGGCGGGCTTACAATGAGCAGTTCTTC. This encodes CSARDGRGRAYNEQFF.

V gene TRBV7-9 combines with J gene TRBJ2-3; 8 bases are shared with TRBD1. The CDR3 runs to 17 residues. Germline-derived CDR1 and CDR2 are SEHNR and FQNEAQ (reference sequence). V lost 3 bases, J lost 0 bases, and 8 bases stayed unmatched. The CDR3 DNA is TGTGCCAGCAGCTTCATCGGGACAGGTCCTAGCACAGATACGCAGTATTTT. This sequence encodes CASSFIGTGPSTDTQYF.

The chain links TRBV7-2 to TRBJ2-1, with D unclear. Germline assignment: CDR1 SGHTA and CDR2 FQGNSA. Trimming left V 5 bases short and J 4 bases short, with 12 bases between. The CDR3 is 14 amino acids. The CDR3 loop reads CASSPQGRYNEQFF. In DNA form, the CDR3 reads TGTGCCAGCAGCCCCCAAGGTCGGTACAATGAGCAGTTCTTC.

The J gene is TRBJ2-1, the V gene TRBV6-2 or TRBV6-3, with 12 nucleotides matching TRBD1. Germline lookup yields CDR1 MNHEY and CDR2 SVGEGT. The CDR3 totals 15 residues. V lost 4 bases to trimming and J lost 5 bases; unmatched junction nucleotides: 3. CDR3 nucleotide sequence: TGTGCCAGCAGTTCGGGACAGGGGGCGGACAATGAGCAGTTCTTC. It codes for CASSSGQGADNEQFF.

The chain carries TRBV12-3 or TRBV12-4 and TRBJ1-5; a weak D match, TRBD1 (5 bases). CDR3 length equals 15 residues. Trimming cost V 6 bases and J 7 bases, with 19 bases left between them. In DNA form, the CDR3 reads TGTGCCAGCAGCCCCGGACGGAGGGGCGGACAGCCCCAGCATTTT. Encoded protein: CASSPGRRGGQPQHF.

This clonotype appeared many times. The DNA of the CDR3 is TGTGCCAGCAGTTACAGGAGCTCCTATAATTCACCCCTCCACTTT. Protein product: CASSYRSSYNSPLHF. The rearrangement uses TRBV6-2 or TRBV6-3 and TRBJ1-6, with D uncertain. V gave up 2 bases and J gave up 0 bases, with 5 bases separating them. The CDR3 contains 15 residues. From germline, CDR1 is MNHEY and CDR2 SVGEGT.

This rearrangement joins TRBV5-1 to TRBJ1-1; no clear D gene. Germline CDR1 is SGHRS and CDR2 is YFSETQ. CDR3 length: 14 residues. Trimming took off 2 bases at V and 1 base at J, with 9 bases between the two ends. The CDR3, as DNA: TGCGCCAGCAGCTTAGGTTTGCGGAACACTGAAGCTTTCTTT. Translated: CASSLGLRNTEAFF.

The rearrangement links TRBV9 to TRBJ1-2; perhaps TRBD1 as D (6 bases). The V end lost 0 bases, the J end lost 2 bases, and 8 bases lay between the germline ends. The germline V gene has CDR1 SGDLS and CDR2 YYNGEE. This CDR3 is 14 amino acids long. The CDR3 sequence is CASSVDDRNYGYTF. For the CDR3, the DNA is TGTGCCAGCAGCGTAGACGACAGGAACTATGGCTACACCTTC.

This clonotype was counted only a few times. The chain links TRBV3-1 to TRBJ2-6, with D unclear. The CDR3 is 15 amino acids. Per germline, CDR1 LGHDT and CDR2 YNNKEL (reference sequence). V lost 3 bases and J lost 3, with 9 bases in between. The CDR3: CASSQEYRGANVLTF. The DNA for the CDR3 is TGTGCCAGCAGCCAGGAGTACCGTGGGGCCAACGTCCTGACTTTC.